This is a list of T cell receptor beta chains from one sample in a study of T-cell reconstitution after alpha-beta-depleted transplantation in children. TCRdb re-called the PCR reads through MiXCR, storing one row per CDR3 protein. The table includes nearly 550,000 distinct CDR3 sequences, approximately 20% detected once. The specimen was PBMCs from the stem cell graft donor, collected from the stem cell graft. All receptors come from a human donor who donated a stem cell graft to a child with acute lymphoblastic leukemia. CDR3s leave out the opening cysteine and the closing phenylalanine or tryptophan. Fields, in order: CDR3 length, V gene, J gene, clone size, CDR3 protein. Size tells how often a clone was seen (once, few, many) or the class of an expanded clone, and some rows leave it out.

cdr3_length: 11
v_call: TRBV3-1
j_call: TRBJ1-4
clone_size: NA
cdr3_aa: ASNLNRGEKLF

cdr3_length: 13
v_call: TRBV2
j_call: TRBJ2-7
clone_size: NA
cdr3_aa: ASSEWTSGSYEQY

cdr3_length: 13
v_call: TRBV5-1
j_call: TRBJ1-5
clone_size: many
cdr3_aa: ASSLRGGSNQPQH

cdr3_length: 11
v_call: TRBV29-1
j_call: TRBJ2-7
clone_size: NA
cdr3_aa: SVAPGASYEQY

cdr3_length: 12
v_call: TRBV12-3/TRBV12-4
j_call: TRBJ1-3
clone_size: few
cdr3_aa: ASSLLGELNTIY

cdr3_length: 13
v_call: TRBV12-3/TRBV12-4
j_call: TRBJ2-2
clone_size: medium-sized
cdr3_aa: ASSFLELHTGELF

cdr3_length: 13
v_call: TRBV12-3/TRBV12-4
j_call: TRBJ2-1
clone_size: NA
cdr3_aa: ASSLVGGRGNEQF

cdr3_length: 12
v_call: TRBV5-1
j_call: TRBJ2-2
clone_size: many
cdr3_aa: ASSLSGNTGELF

cdr3_length: 11
v_call: TRBV6-5
j_call: TRBJ1-2
clone_size: few
cdr3_aa: ASSSGLYTGYT

cdr3_length: 13
v_call: TRBV7-8
j_call: TRBJ2-1
clone_size: many
cdr3_aa: ASSPRGGVYNEQF

cdr3_length: 12
v_call: TRBV3-1
j_call: TRBJ2-1
clone_size: NA
cdr3_aa: ASSPGVSGDEQF

cdr3_length: 14
v_call: TRBV7-2
j_call: TRBJ2-2
clone_size: NA
cdr3_aa: ASSPGFPERGGELF